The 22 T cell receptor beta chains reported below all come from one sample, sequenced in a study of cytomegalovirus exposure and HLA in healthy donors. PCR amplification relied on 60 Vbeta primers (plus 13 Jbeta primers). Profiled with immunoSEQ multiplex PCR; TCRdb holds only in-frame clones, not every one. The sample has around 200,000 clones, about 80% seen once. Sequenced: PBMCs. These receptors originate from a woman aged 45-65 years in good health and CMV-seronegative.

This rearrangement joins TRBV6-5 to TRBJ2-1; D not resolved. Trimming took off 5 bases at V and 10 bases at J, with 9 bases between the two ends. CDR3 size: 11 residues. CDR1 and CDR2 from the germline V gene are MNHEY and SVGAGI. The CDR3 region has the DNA TGTGCCAGCAGTCGATCAGGAGAGCAGTTCTTC. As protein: CASSRSGEQFF.

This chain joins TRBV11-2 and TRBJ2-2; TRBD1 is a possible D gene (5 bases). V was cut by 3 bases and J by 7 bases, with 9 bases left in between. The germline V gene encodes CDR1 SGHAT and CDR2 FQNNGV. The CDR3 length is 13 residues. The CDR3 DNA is TGTGCCAGCAGCTTTTCAGGGAACGGGGAGCTGTTTTTT. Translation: CASSFSGNGELFF.

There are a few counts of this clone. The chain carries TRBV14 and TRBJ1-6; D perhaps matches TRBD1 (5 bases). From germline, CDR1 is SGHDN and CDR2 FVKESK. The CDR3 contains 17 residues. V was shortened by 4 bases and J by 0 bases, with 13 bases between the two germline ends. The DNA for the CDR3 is TGTGCCAGCAGCCTGGGGGGGGGATTCTCCTATAATTCACCCCTCCACTTT. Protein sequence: CASSLGGGFSYNSPLHF.

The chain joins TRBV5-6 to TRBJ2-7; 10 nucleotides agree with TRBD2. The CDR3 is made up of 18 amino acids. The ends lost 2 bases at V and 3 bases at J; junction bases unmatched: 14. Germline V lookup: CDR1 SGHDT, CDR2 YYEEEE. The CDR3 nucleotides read TGTGCCAGCAGCTTCCGAACTAGCGGGACCAAACACATCTACGAGCAGTACTTC. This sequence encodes CASSFRTSGTKHIYEQYF. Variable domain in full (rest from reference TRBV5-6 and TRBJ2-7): DAGVTQSPTHLIKTRGQQVTLRCSPKSGHDTVSWYQQALGQGPQFIFQYYEEEERQRGNFPDRFSGHQFPNYSSELNVNALLLGDSALYLCASSFRTSGTKHIYEQYFGPGTRLTVT.

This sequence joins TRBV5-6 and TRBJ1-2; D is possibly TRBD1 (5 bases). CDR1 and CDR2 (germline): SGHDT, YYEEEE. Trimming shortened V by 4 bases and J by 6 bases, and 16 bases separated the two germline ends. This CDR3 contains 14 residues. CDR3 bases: TGTGCCAGCAGCCAGGGCACTTGGGGGGATGGCTACACCTTC. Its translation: CASSQGTWGDGYTF.

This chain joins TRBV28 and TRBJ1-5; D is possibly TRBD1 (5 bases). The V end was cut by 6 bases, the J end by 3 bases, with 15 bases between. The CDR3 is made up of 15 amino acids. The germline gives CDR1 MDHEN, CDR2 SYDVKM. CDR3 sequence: CASSQPDRANQPQHF. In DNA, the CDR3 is TGTGCCAGCAGCCAGCCCGACAGAGCCAATCAGCCCCAGCATTTT.

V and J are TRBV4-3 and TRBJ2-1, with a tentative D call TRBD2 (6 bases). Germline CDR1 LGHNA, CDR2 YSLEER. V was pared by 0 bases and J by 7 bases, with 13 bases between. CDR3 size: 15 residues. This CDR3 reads CASSQEEGSGNEQFF. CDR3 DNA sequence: TGCGCCAGCAGCCAAGAGGAGGGGTCGGGGAATGAGCAGTTCTTC.

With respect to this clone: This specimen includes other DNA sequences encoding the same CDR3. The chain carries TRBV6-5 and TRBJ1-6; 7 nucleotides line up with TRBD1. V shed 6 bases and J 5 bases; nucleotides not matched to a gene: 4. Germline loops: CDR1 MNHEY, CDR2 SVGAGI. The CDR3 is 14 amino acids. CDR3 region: CASRATGNNSPLHF. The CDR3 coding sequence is TGTGCCAGCAGGGCGACAGGGAATAATTCACCCCTCCACTTT.

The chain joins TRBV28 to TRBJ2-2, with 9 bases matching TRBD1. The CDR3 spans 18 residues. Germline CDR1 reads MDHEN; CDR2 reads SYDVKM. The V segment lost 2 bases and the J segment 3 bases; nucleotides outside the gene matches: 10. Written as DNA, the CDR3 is TGTGCCAGCAGTTTACCCCTTACAGGGGGCCCAGACACCGGGGAGCTGTTTTTT. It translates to CASSLPLTGGPDTGELFF.

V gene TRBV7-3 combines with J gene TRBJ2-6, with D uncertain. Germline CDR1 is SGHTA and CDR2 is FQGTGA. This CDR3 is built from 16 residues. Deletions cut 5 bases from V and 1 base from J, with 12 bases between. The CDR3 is CASSKTSGSGANVLTF. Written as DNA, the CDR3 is TGTGCCAGCAGCAAAACTTCCGGGTCTGGGGCCAACGTCCTGACTTTC.

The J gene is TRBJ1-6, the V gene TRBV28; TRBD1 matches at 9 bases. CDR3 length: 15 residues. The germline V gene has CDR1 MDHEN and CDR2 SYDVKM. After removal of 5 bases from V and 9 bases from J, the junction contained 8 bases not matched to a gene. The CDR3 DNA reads TGTGCCAGCAGTCCTACCGGGACAGGGACTTCACCCCTCCACTTT. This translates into CASSPTGTGTSPLHF.

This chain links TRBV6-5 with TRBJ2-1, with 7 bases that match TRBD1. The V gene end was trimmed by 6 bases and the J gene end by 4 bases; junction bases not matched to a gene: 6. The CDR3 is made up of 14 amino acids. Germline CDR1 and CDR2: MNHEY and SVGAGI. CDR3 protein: CASRPDRRYNEQFF. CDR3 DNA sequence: TGTGCCAGCAGACCGGACAGGAGGTACAATGAGCAGTTCTTC.

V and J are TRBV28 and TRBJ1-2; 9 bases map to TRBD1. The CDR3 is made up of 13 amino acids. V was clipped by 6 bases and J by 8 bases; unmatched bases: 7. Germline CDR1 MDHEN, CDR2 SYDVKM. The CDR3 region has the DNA TGTGCCAGCAGGACGGGACAGGGTATCGGCTACACCTTC. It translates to CASRTGQGIGYTF.

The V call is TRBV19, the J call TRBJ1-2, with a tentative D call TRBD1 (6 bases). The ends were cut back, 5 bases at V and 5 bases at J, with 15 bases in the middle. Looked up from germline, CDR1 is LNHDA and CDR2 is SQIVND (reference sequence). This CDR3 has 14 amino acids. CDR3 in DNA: TGTGCCAGTAGTCCGGGCAGGGGCGGGTATGGCTACACCTTC. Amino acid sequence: CASSPGRGGYGYTF.

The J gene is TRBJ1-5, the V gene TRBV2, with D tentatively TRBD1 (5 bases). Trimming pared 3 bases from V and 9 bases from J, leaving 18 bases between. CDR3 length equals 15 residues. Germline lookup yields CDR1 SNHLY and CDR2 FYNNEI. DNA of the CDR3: TGTGCCAGCAGTGAGAGCCCCGGGGGAATAGGGCCCCAGCATTTT. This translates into CASSESPGGIGPQHF. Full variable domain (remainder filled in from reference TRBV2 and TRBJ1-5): EPEVTQTPSHQVTQMGQEVILRCVPISNHLYFYWYRQILGQKVEFLVSFYNNEISEKSEIFDDQFSVERPDGSNFTLKIRSTKLEDSAMYFCASSESPGGIGPQHFGDGTRLSIL.

CDR3 in DNA: TGTGCCTGGAGTGCCTGGGGCAGGGCTAGCACAGATACGCAGTATTTT. This translates into CAWSAWGRASTDTQYF. J is TRBJ2-3 and V is TRBV30; TRBD1 is a possible D gene (5 bases). This CDR3 contains 16 residues. Germline-derived CDR1 and CDR2 are GTSNPN and SVGIG (reference sequence). Trimming took 1 base from V and 0 from J, leaving 14 bases between them.

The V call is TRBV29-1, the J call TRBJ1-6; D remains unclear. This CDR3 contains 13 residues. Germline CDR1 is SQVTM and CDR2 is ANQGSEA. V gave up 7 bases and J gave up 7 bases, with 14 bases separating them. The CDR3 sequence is CSARESKNSPLHF. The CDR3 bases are TGCAGCGCCCGGGAAAGTAAAAATTCACCCCTCCACTTT.

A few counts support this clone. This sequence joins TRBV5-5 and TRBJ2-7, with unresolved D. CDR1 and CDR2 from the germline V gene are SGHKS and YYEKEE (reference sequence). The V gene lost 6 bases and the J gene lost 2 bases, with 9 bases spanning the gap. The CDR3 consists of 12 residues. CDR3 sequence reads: CASTPRAYEQYF. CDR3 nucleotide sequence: TGTGCCAGCACCCCCCGAGCCTACGAGCAGTACTTC. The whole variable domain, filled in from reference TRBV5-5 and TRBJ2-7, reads DAGVTQSPTHLIKTRGQQVTLRCSPISGHKSVSWYQQVLGQGPQFIFQYYEKEERGRGNFPDRFSARQFPNYSSELNVNALLLGDSALYLCASTPRAYEQYFGPGTRLTVT.

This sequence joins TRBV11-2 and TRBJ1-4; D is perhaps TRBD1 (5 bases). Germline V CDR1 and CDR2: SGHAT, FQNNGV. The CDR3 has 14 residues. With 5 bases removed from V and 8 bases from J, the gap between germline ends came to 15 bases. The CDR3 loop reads CASSPGRGSEKLFF. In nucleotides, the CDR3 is TGTGCCAGCAGCCCGGGGCGGGGATCGGAAAAACTGTTTTTT.

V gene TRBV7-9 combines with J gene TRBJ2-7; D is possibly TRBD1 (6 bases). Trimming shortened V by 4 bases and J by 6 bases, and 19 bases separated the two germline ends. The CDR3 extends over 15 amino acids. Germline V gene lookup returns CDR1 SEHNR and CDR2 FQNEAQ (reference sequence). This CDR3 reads CASSSVQGTRGEQYF. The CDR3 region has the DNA TGTGCCAGCAGCTCCGTCCAGGGGACCCGGGGCGAGCAGTACTTC.

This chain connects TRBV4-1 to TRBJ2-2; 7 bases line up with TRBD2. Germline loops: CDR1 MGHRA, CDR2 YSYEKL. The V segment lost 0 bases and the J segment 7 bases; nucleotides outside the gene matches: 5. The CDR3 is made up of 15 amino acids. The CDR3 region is CASSQETSFGGELFF. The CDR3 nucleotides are TGCGCCAGCAGCCAAGAGACTAGCTTCGGCGGGGAGCTGTTTTTT.

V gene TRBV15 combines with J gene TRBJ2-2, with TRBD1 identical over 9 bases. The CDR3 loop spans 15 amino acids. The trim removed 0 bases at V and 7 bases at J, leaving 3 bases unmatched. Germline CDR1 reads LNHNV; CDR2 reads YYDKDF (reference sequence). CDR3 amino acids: CATSREQGAGGELFF. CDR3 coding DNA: TGTGCCACCAGCAGAGAACAGGGGGCGGGCGGGGAGCTGTTTTTT.